What follows are 2 T cell receptor beta chains derived from one specimen sequenced in a study of blood T cell repertoires in COVID-19. TCRdb keeps only in-frame clones here, not all; method: immunoSEQ multiplex PCR. The sample carries some 96,000 clones, roughly 80% recorded once. Sequencing was performed on peripheral blood. The origin of the receptors is a man aged 70-80 years with active or convalescent COVID-19.

The chain combines TRBV10-2 with TRBJ1-4; D gene ambiguous. The CDR3 sequence is 12 residues long. The germline V gene encodes CDR1 WSHSY and CDR2 SAAADI. The germline V and J ends were trimmed by 3 bases and 5 bases, with 4 bases remaining between them. The DNA of the CDR3 is TGCGCCAGCAGTGAAGCCAATGAAAAACTGTTTTTT. Translated: CASSEANEKLFF.

The rearrangement links TRBV10-3 to TRBJ2-3; a possible D gene is TRBD2 (6 bases). Trimming removed 5 bases from V and 6 bases from J, with 21 bases in between. Germline V CDR1 and CDR2: ENHRY, SYGVKD. The CDR3 is 16 amino acids. This chain's CDR3 is CAISPGRDFPRDTQYF. DNA for the CDR3: TGTGCCATCAGTCCCGGCCGGGACTTTCCCCGCGATACGCAGTATTTT.